These 4 T cell receptor beta chains were sequenced from one sample in a study of Ad26.COV2.S vaccination and SARS-CoV-2 variants. Regarding treatment: roughly 18 received Ad26.COV2.S at low or high dose, single or two shots; 5 received placebo; per-sample allocation not given. All samples were drawn on day 63, counting from the first vaccine or placebo injection. The table came from immunoSEQ multiplex PCR; TCRdb's copy has only in-frame clones and leaves some out. This sample has roughly 250,000 clones, with roughly 85% found just once. The sequencing used peripheral blood, collected in a trial of Ad26.COV2.S vaccine versus placebo. Every receptor here comes from a person between 18 and 59 years old who received the Ad26.COV2.S COVID-19 vaccine or a placebo.

The V gene is TRBV19, the J gene TRBJ2-5; the D gene is possibly TRBD1 (6 bases). With 5 bases removed from V and 1 base from J, the gap between germline ends came to 14 bases. CDR1 is LNHDA, CDR2 SQIVND, per germline (reference sequence). The CDR3 length is 15 residues. The CDR3 spells CASSSSGTIQETQYF. CDR3 in DNA: TGTGCCAGTAGTTCCTCCGGGACAATCCAAGAGACCCAGTACTTC.

The J gene is TRBJ2-6, the V gene TRBV27; no reliable D call. This CDR3 has 14 amino acids. V lost 5 bases and J lost 0, with 5 bases in between. Looked up from germline, CDR1 is MNHEY and CDR2 is SMNVEV (reference sequence). The CDR3 is CASSPDSGANVLTF. The CDR3 DNA reads TGTGCCAGCAGTCCAGACTCTGGGGCCAACGTCCTGACTTTC.

J is TRBJ2-7 and V is TRBV6-5; D may match TRBD1 or TRBD2 (5 bases each). The CDR3 has 14 amino acids. Germline V CDR1 and CDR2: MNHEY, SVGAGI. Trimming took 6 bases from V and 2 from J, leaving 14 bases between them. CDR3: CASSQTGTAYEQYF. The CDR3 coding sequence is TGTGCCAGCAGCCAAACCGGGACCGCCTACGAGCAGTACTTC.

The genes are TRBV6-4 and TRBJ1-5; maybe TRBD1 (5 bases). The CDR3 sequence is 15 residues long. From germline, CDR1 is MRHNA and CDR2 SNTAGT. V dropped 7 bases and J dropped 5 bases, with 18 bases sitting between them. CDR3 residues: CASTKKQGYHQPQHF. The CDR3 nucleotides read TGTGCCAGCACAAAAAAGCAGGGATATCATCAGCCCCAGCATTTT.